This T cell receptor beta chain was found in a study of shared clonotypes between healthy human individuals. Overall study context: A donor's plate count was three for CD4 naive and three for CD4 memory; CD8 naive had two and CD8 memory one. Study-wide points: Shared clonotypes across all four donors exceeded non-shared ones in generation probability. Researchers found naive subsets generally carried larger estimated richness than memory subsets.

The ends were cut back, 0 bases at V and 9 bases at J, with 12 bases in the middle. In germline, CDR1 is SGHNT, CDR2 YENEEA. This CDR3 spans 14 amino acids. Authors' data handling: Filtering differed since immunoSEQ provided only junctions, with no quality scores. Repertoires were generated with immunoSEQ multiplex PCR, while TCRdb's copy carries only in-frame clones and drops some. The DNA gave D and trimming, while V, J and clone size come from that table. The repertoire holds roughly 1,500,000 clones, with around 98.5% as singletons. As concerns this clone: Its antigen is still unknown.

The source material was naive CD4+ T cells sorted from blood. Subset given: CD45RA+ positively selected. The sequence came from a man aged 30 to 45 in good health. The chain links TRBV11-3 to TRBJ2-1; TRBD1 or TRBD2 may be the D gene (5 bases each). Written as DNA, the CDR3 is TGTGCCAGCAGCTTAGATGTAGGGGCGGGTGAGCAGTTCTTC. Residues: CASSLDVGAGEQFF.